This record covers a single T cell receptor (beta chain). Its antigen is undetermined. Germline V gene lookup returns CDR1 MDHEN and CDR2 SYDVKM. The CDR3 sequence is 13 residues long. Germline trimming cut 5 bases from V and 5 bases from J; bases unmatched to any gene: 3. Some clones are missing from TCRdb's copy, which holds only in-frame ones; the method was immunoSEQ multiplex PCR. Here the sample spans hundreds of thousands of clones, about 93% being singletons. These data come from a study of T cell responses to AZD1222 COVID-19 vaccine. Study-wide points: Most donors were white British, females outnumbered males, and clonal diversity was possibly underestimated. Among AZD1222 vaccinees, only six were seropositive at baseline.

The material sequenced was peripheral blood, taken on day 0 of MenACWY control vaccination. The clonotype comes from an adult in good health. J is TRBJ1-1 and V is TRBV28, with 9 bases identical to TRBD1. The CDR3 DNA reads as TGTGCCAGCAGTCTGGACAGGGGAACTGAAGCTTTCTTT. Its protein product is CASSLDRGTEAFF.